What follows are 18 T cell receptor beta chains derived from one specimen sequenced in a study of CD8 T cells in ankylosing spondylitis. TCRdb redid the calling of the 5' RACE reads with MiXCR, one entry per CDR3 protein. The table lists about 200,000 distinct CDR3 sequences, 9.5% to 15% of them singletons. The sample consisted of blood, either unsorted or a sorted T cell fraction (not recorded which). These receptors originate from a male donor with ankylosing spondylitis or in good health (not recorded which).

The gene calls are TRBV6-1 and TRBJ2-3; the match to TRBD1 covers 7 bases. The length of the CDR3 is 13 residues. Germline-derived CDR1 and CDR2 are MNHNS and SASEGT. Trimming cost V 7 bases and J 6 bases; bases outside gene matches: 7. The CDR3 DNA reads as TGTGCCAGCACCGGGACAGTTGGGGATACGCAGTATTTT. Its translation: CASTGTVGDTQYF.

The chain carries TRBV27 and TRBJ2-1; 15 bases match TRBD2. V shed 5 bases and J 9 bases; nucleotides not matched to a gene: 2. This CDR3 is 14 amino acids long. Germline lookup yields CDR1 MNHEY and CDR2 SMNVEV (reference sequence). CDR3 sequence reads: CASSGLAGGSEQFF. The CDR3 DNA sequence: TGTGCCAGCAGTGGACTAGCGGGAGGGAGTGAGCAGTTCTTC.

This clonotype has at least ten counts. The rearrangement uses TRBV11-1 and TRBJ2-7; 8 bases fit TRBD2. With 2 bases clipped from V and 0 bases from J, the junction kept 12 bases outside the gene matches. CDR1 is SGHAT, CDR2 FQDESV, per germline (reference sequence). This CDR3 has 18 amino acids. The CDR3 DNA reads TGTGCCAGCAGCTTACCCGGGACTAGTTTAACCGGCTCCTACGAGCAGTACTTC. Translated: CASSLPGTSLTGSYEQYF.

The CDR3 sequence is CASSQETSGNGVQFF. CDR3 nucleotides: TGCGCCAGCAGCCAAGAGACTAGCGGGAATGGCGTGCAGTTCTTC. This sequence joins TRBV4-1 and TRBJ2-1; 11 bases agree with TRBD2. Germline V gene sequence: CDR1 MGHRA, CDR2 YSYEKL. The CDR3 loop spans 15 amino acids. The V gene end was trimmed by 0 bases and the J gene end by 12 bases; junction bases not matched to a gene: 7.

The rearrangement links TRBV7-9 to TRBJ1-6; D may be TRBD1 (5 bases). This CDR3 contains 17 residues. Trimming left V 4 bases short and J 0 bases short, with 13 bases between. Germline CDR1 SEHNR, CDR2 FQNEAQ (reference sequence). CDR3 sequence: CASSSQGPSSYNSPLHF. In DNA, the CDR3 is TGTGCCAGCAGCTCGCAGGGCCCCAGCTCCTATAATTCACCCCTCCACTTT.

This clonotype was detected ten times or more. The gene calls are TRBV12-3 or TRBV12-4 and TRBJ1-4; 8 nucleotides align to TRBD1. J lost 6 bases, V lost 4 bases, and 13 bases had no gene match. CDR3 size: 17 residues. The CDR3 sequence is CASSSPGTGGLDEKLFF. In DNA form, the CDR3 reads TGTGCCAGCAGTTCCCCCGGGACAGGAGGTTTGGATGAAAAACTGTTTTTT.

V usage is TRBV7-8 and J usage is TRBJ1-2, with D perhaps TRBD1 (6 bases). CDR3 length equals 16 residues. Looked up from germline, CDR1 is SGHVS and CDR2 is FQNEAQ. V dropped 3 bases and J dropped 4 bases, with 18 bases sitting between them. The CDR3 loop is CASSFPGEDRSYGYTF. The CDR3 coding sequence is TGTGCCAGCAGCTTCCCTGGAGAAGACAGGAGCTATGGCTACACCTTC.

The genes are TRBV29-1 and TRBJ1-2; no firm D call. The germline V gene has CDR1 SQVTM and CDR2 ANQGSEA. The CDR3 has 13 residues. The CDR3 nucleotides are TGCACCGCCGGGCCCCCGAGGCCCTATGGCTACACCTTC. Its translation is CTAGPPRPYGYTF.

The table lists this clonotype with a few counts. V and J are TRBV6-2 or TRBV6-3 and TRBJ2-7; TRBD1 matches 7 bases. The junction had 14 bases not matched to a gene; V was cut back by 5 bases and J by 7 bases. The CDR3 loop spans 15 amino acids. Germline V gene data show CDR1 as MNHEY and CDR2 as SVGEGT. CDR3 coding DNA: TGTGCCAGCAGTCTTCCTAAACAGGGGTATTGGGAGCAGTACTTC. Its protein product is CASSLPKQGYWEQYF.

The chain joins TRBV12-3 or TRBV12-4 to TRBJ1-2; D is unresolved. The V end lost 3 bases, the J end lost 3 bases, and 11 bases lay between the germline ends. The CDR3 covers 14 residues. The CDR3 DNA is TGTGCCAGCAGTTTGGGGAGCTCCTACTATGGCTACACCTTC. Encoded protein: CASSLGSSYYGYTF.

This sequence joins TRBV3-1 and TRBJ2-7; perhaps D is TRBD1 or TRBD2 (5 bases each). The CDR3 is 16 residues long. Trimming took off 4 bases at V and 6 bases at J, with 22 bases between the two ends. Germline V CDR1 and CDR2: LGHDT, YNNKEL (reference sequence). For the CDR3, the DNA is TGTGCCAGCAGCCCTCGACGGGACGGTCTAGGCGGCGAGCAGTACTTC. Translated, it gives CASSPRRDGLGGEQYF.

This clonotype was counted at least ten times. This sequence joins TRBV29-1 and TRBJ2-3; tentatively, D is TRBD2 (5 bases). The CDR3 runs 13 residues. CDR1 and CDR2 from the germline V gene are SQVTM and ANQGSEA. V lost 7 bases and J lost 6, with 17 bases in between. The CDR3 coding sequence is TGCAGCGACAACAACCCGACGGGGGATACGCAGTATTTT. Translated, it gives CSDNNPTGDTQYF.

This clonotype occurred many times. The chain recombines TRBV5-1 with TRBJ2-7; perhaps TRBD1 as D (6 bases). The V end was cut by 4 bases, the J end by 4 bases, with 15 bases between. Germline V gene sequence: CDR1 SGHRS, CDR2 YFSETQ. The CDR3 totals 14 residues. CDR3 in amino acids: CASSPGHSVYEQYF. In nucleotides, the CDR3 is TGCGCCAGCAGCCCGGGACATAGTGTATACGAGCAGTACTTC.

This clonotype was counted many times. The chain uses TRBV6-4 and TRBJ2-1; 9 bases align to TRBD2. The CDR3 totals 14 residues. The germline gives CDR1 MRHNA, CDR2 SNTAGT. Germline trimming cut 0 bases from V and 6 bases from J; bases unmatched to any gene: 0. In DNA, the CDR3 is TGTGCCAGCAGTGACTCACTAGCGGGCAATGAGCAGTTCTTC. Translating gives CASSDSLAGNEQFF.

In its sample, this clonotype was seen a few times. J is TRBJ1-3 and V is TRBV30, with D possibly being TRBD1 (5 bases). The CDR3 consists of 12 residues. CDR1 and CDR2 (germline): GTSNPN, SVGIG (reference sequence). V lost 5 bases and J lost 4, with 9 bases in between. The CDR3 region is CAWDRDGNTIYF. CDR3 DNA sequence: TGTGCCTGGGATCGGGACGGAAACACCATATATTTT. Full variable domain (missing parts from reference TRBV30 and TRBJ1-3): SQTIHQWPATLVQPVGSPLSLECTVEGTSNPNLYWYRQAAGRGLQLLFYSVGIGQISSEVPQNLSASRPQDRQFILSSKKLLLSDSGFYLCAWDRDGNTIYFGEGSWLTVV.

The table lists this clonotype with a few counts. The chain couples TRBV6-1 to TRBJ2-1, with D uncertain. The CDR3 spans 15 residues. Trimming left V 6 bases short and J 6 bases short, with 18 bases between. CDR1 is MNHNS and CDR2 is SASEGT in the germline V gene. The CDR3 loop is CASSSRRGSSNEQFF. The CDR3 nucleotides are TGTGCCAGCAGCTCCCGTCGTGGTTCGTCCAATGAGCAGTTCTTC.

In this sample, this clonotype turned up a few times. The V gene is TRBV5-1, the J gene TRBJ2-2, with TRBD1 as a possible D gene (6 bases). V lost 4 bases to trimming and J lost 6 bases, with 10 bases between them. This CDR3 region has 13 residues. In germline, CDR1 is SGHRS, CDR2 YFSETQ. In DNA, the CDR3 is TGCGCCAGCAGCGTTCCAGGGGCCGGGGAGCTGTTTTTT. Amino acid sequence: CASSVPGAGELFF.

This clonotype was seen a few times. The V and J genes are TRBV6-5 and TRBJ2-5; 12 nucleotides match TRBD2. This CDR3 is 15 amino acids long. The junction had 5 bases not matched to a gene; V was cut back by 4 bases and J by 5 bases. Germline V CDR1 and CDR2: MNHEY, SVGAGI. CDR3 in amino acids: CASSFLAGGRETQYF. In nucleotides, the CDR3 is TGTGCCAGCAGTTTTCTAGCGGGGGGGCGGGAGACCCAGTACTTC.